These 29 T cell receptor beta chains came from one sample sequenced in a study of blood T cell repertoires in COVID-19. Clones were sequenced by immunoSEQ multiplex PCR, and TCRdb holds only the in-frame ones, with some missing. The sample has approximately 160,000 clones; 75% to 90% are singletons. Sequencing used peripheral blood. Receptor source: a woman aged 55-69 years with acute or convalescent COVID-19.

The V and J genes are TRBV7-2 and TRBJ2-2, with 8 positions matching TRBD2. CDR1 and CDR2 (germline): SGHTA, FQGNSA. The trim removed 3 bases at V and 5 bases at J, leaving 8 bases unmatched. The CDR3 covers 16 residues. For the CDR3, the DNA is TGTGCCAGCAGCTTCCGCCAGCGGGGGAATACCGGGGAGCTGTTTTTT. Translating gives CASSFRQRGNTGELFF.

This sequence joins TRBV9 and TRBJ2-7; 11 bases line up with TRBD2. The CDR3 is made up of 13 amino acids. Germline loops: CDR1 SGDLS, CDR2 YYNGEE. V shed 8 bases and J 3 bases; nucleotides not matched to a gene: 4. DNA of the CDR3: TGTGCCAGAATAGCGGGGGGGCTCTACGAGCAGTACTTC. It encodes CARIAGGLYEQYF.

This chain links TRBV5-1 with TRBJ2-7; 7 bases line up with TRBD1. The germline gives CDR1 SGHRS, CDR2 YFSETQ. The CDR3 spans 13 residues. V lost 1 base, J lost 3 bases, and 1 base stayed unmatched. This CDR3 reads CASSLNRGYEQYF. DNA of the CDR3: TGCGCCAGCAGCTTGAACAGGGGCTACGAGCAGTACTTC.

The DNA of the CDR3 is TGTGCCAGCAGCCCCAGGGGGGCTTATGAGCAGTTCTTC. It encodes CASSPRGAYEQFF. V usage is TRBV7-2 and J usage is TRBJ2-1, with D perhaps TRBD1 (7 bases). Trimming pared 5 bases from V and 8 bases from J, leaving 13 bases between. Germline loops: CDR1 SGHTA, CDR2 FQGNSA. The CDR3 length is 13 residues.

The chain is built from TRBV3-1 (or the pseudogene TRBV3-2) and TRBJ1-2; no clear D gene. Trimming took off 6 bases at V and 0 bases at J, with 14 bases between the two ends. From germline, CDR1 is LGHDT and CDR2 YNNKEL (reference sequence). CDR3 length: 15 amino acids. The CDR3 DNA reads TGTGCCAGCAGTTACGACGGAGTTCCTAACTATGGCTACACCTTC. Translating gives CASSYDGVPNYGYTF.

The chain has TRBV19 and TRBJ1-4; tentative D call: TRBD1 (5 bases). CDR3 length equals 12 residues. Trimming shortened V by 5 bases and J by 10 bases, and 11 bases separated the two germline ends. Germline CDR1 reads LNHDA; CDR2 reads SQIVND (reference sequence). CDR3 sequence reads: CASSFRVGKLFF. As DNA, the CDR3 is TGTGCCAGTAGTTTCAGGGTTGGAAAACTGTTTTTT.

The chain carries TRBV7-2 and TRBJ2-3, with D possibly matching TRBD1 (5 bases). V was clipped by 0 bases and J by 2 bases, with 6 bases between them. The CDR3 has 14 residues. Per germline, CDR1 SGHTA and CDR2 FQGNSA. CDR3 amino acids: CASSLAGPTDTQYF. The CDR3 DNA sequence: TGTGCCAGCAGCTTAGCGGGGCCCACAGATACGCAGTATTTT.

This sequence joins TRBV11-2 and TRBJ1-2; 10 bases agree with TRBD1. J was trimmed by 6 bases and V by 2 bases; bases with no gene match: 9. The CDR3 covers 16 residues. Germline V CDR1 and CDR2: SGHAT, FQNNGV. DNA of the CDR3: TGTGCCAGCAGCTTAAGCGGTGACAGGGGGCCGAATGGCTACACCTTC. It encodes CASSLSGDRGPNGYTF. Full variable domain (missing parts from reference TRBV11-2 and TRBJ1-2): EAGVAQSPRYKIIEKRQSVAFWCNPISGHATLYWYQQILGQGPKLLIQFQNNGVVDDSQLPKDRFSAERLKGVDSTLKIQPAKLEDSAVYLCASSLSGDRGPNGYTFGSGTRLTVV.

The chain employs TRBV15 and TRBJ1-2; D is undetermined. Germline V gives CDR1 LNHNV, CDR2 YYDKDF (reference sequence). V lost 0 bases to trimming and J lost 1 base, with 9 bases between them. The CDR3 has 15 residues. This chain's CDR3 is CATSRESGSNYGYTF. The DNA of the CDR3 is TGTGCCACCAGCAGAGAGTCGGGGAGTAACTATGGCTACACCTTC.

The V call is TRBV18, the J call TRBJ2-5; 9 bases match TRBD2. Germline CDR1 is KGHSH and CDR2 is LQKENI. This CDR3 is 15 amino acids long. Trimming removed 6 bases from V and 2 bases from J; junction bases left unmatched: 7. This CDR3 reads CASSPIAGEQETQYF. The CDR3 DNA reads TGTGCCAGCTCCCCCATAGCGGGGGAACAAGAGACCCAGTACTTC.

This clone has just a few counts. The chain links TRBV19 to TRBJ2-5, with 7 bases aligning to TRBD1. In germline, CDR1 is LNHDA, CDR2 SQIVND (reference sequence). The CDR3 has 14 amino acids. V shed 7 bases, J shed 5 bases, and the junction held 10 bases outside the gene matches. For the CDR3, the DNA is TGTGCCAGTACCCCCGGGACAGCCAAGGAGACCCAGTACTTC. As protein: CASTPGTAKETQYF.

The chain's CDR3 is CASSVEPAGVDEQFF. The CDR3 nucleotides read TGTGCCAGCAGCGTAGAACCAGCGGGGGTGGATGAGCAGTTCTTC. The V gene is TRBV9, the J gene TRBJ2-1, with 8 bases matching TRBD2. Losses at the gene ends were 0 bases for V and 8 bases for J; bases not matched to a gene: 7. The CDR3 runs to 15 residues. In germline, CDR1 is SGDLS, CDR2 YYNGEE.

CDR3: CASSLDNGGGGYTF. In DNA form, the CDR3 reads TGTGCCAGCAGTCTCGACAACGGTGGAGGAGGCTACACCTTC. The chain combines TRBV6-5 with TRBJ1-2; D ambiguous. Germline V gene sequence: CDR1 MNHEY, CDR2 SVGAGI. This CDR3 is 14 amino acids long. Trimming removed 5 bases from V and 8 bases from J, with 18 bases in between.

CDR3 region: CASSQEPSGQGATGEQYF. The CDR3 DNA sequence: TGCGCCAGCAGCCAAGAACCCTCCGGACAGGGGGCCACGGGCGAGCAGTACTTC. The chain recombines TRBV4-3 with TRBJ2-7; 11 nucleotides agree with TRBD1. This CDR3 has 18 residues. V trimming: 0 bases; J trimming: 6 bases; junction bases outside the gene matches: 13. The germline V gene encodes CDR1 LGHNA and CDR2 YSLEER.

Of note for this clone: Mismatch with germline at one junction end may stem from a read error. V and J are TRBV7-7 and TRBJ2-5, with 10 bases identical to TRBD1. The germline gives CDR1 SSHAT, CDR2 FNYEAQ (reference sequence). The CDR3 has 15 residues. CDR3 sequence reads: CASSSDRGPVETQYF. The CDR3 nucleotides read TGTGCTAGCAGCTCCGACAGGGGGCCGGTAGAGACCCAGTACTTC. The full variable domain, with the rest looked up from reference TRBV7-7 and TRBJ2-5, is GAGVSQSPRYKVTKRGQDVTLRCDPISSHATLYWYQQALGQGPEFLTYFNYEAQPDKSGLPSDRFSAERPEGSISTLTIQRTEQRDSAMYRCASSSDRGPVETQYFGPGTRLLVL.

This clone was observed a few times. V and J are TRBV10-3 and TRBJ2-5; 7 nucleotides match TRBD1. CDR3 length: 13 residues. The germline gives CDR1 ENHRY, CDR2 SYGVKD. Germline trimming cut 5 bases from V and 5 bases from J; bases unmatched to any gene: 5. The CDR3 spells CAISYRGQETQYF. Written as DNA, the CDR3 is TGTGCCATCAGTTACAGGGGCCAGGAGACCCAGTACTTC.

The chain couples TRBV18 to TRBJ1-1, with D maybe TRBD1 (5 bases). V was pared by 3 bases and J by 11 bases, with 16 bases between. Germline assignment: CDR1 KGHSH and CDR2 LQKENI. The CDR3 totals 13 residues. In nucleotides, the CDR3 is TGTGCCAGCTCACCGGACCTTCTCGGGGGGGCTTTCTTT. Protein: CASSPDLLGGAFF.

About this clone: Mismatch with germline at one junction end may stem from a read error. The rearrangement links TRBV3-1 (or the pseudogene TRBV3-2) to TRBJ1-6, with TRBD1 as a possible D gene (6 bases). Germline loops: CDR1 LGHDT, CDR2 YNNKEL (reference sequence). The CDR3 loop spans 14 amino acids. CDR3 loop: CASNQQGSDSPLHF. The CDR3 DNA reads TGTGCCAGCAACCAACAGGGTTCCGATTCACCCCTCCACTTT.

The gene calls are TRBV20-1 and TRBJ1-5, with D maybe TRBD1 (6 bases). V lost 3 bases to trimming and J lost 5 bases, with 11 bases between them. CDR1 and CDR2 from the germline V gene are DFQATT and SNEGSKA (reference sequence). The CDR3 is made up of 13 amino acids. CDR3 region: CSASTGLHQPQHF. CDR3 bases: TGCAGTGCTAGTACAGGGTTGCATCAGCCCCAGCATTTT.

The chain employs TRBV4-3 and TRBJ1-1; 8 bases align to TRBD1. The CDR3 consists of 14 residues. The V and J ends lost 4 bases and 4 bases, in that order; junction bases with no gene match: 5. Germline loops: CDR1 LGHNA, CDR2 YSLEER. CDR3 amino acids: CASSRSQGGTEAFF. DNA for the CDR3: TGCGCCAGCAGCCGGTCACAGGGGGGCACTGAAGCTTTCTTT.

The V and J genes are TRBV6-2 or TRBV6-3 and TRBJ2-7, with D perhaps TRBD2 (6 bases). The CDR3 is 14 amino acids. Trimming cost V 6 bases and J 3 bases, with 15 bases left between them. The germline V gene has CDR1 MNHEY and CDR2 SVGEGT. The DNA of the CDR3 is TGTGCCAGCAGCAGAGGAGGGACCGGCTACGAGCAGTACTTC. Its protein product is CASSRGGTGYEQYF.

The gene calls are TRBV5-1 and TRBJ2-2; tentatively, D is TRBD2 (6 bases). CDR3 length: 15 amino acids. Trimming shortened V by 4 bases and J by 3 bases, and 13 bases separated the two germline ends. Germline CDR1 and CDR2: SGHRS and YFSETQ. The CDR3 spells CASSRRDLDTGELFF. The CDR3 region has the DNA TGCGCCAGCAGCCGGCGGGATCTCGACACCGGGGAGCTGTTTTTT.

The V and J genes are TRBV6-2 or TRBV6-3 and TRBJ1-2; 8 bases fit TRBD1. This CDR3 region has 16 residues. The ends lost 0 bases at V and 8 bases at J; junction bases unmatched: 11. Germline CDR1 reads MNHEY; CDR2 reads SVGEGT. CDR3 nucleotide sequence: TGTGCCAGCAGTTACTCAGCGGCAGGGGGCGCAGACGGCTACACCTTC. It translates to CASSYSAAGGADGYTF.

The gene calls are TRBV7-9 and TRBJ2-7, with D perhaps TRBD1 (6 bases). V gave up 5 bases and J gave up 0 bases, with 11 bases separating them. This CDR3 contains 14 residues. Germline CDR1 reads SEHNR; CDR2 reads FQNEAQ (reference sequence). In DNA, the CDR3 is TGTGCCAGCAGCGCCGGACAGAGCTCCTACGAGCAGTACTTC. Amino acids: CASSAGQSSYEQYF.

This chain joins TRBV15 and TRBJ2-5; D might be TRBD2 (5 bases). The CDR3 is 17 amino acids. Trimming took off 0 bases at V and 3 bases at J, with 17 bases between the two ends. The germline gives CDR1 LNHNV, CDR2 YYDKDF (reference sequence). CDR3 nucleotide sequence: TGTGCCACCAGCAGAGATTGGACTTTTGGAACTAAAGAGACCCAGTACTTC. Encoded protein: CATSRDWTFGTKETQYF.

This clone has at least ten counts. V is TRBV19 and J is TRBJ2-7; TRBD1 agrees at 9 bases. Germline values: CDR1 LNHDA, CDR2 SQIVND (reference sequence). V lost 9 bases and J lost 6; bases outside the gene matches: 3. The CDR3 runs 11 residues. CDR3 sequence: CASTDRGEQYF. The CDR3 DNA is TGTGCCAGCACGGACAGGGGCGAGCAGTACTTC.

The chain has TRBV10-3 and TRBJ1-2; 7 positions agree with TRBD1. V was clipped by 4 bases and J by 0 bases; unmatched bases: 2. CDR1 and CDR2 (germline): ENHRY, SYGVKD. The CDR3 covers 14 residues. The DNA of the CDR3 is TGTGCCATCAGTGGGACAGGAACTAACTATGGCTACACCTTC. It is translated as CAISGTGTNYGYTF.

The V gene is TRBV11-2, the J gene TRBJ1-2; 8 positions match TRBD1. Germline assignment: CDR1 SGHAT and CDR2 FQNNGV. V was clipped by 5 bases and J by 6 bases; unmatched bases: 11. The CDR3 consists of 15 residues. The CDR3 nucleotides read TGTGCCAGCAGCCTGCAGGGGGCGCGGGTGCATGGCTACACCTTC. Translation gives CASSLQGARVHGYTF.

CDR3 amino acids: CAWSGPGDSNQPQHF. CDR3 bases: TGTGCCTGGAGTGGTCCAGGGGATAGCAATCAGCCCCAGCATTTT. V is TRBV30 and J is TRBJ1-5, with D maybe TRBD1 (6 bases). The CDR3 has 15 amino acids. V was pared by 1 base and J by 0 bases, with 10 bases between. Germline loops: CDR1 GTSNPN, CDR2 SVGIG (reference sequence).